These 5 T cell receptor beta chains were all obtained from the same sample, sequenced in a study of follicular helper T cells after annual influenza vaccination. Sequenced by immunoSEQ multiplex PCR; TCRdb stores in-frame clones only, minus some. The data show over 25,000 clones, 65% to 85% seen once. Noted time point: 2014-2015 season, pre-vaccination. Source: CXCR5+ CD38- circulating T follicular helper cells from blood, taken on the day of influenza vaccination. Documented subset: circulating Tfh, non-naive CD4+CXCR5+PD-1+ (ICOS+CD38+ or ICOS-CD38-). The source of these receptors is an adult who received the influenza vaccine.

The rearrangement links TRBV10-1 to TRBJ1-2; no reliable D call. Germline V gene sequence: CDR1 WNHNN, CDR2 SYGVQD (reference sequence). The CDR3 is made up of 13 amino acids. Deletions cut 4 bases from V and 11 bases from J, with 17 bases between. CDR3 sequence: CASSASAERGYTF. The CDR3 coding sequence is TGCGCCAGCAGTGCGTCGGCCGAGCGGGGTTACACCTTC.

Points on this clone: At one end the junction does not follow the germline gene, possibly because of a read error. This rearrangement joins TRBV18 to TRBJ1-6, with no clear D. Germline assignment: CDR1 KGHSH and CDR2 LQKENI. This CDR3 region has 14 residues. The CDR3 loop is CTSSHSASGSPLHF. Here the CDR3 DNA reads TGTACCAGCTCACACAGCGCTTCGGGGTCACCCCTCCACTTT.

V gene TRBV2 combines with J gene TRBJ1-4, with a weak D call TRBD1 (6 bases). Germline lookup yields CDR1 SNHLY and CDR2 FYNNEI. Trimming shortened V by 4 bases and J by 8 bases, and 20 bases separated the two germline ends. CDR3 length: 16 residues. This chain's CDR3 is CASSGGLGGRGEKLFF. The CDR3 region has the DNA TGTGCCAGCAGTGGTGGTCTGGGGGGGCGCGGAGAAAAACTGTTTTTT.

There are a few counts of this clone. The chain carries TRBV14 and TRBJ2-3; D is unclear. V was clipped by 1 base and J by 8 bases, with 10 bases between them. The CDR3 consists of 13 residues. Germline CDR1 SGHDN, CDR2 FVKESK. The CDR3 region is CASSQGGVGTQYF. The CDR3 DNA sequence: TGTGCCAGCAGCCAAGGAGGAGTGGGTACGCAGTATTTT.

V gene TRBV29-1 combines with J gene TRBJ1-2; 9 nucleotides match TRBD1. The CDR3 is 13 amino acids. CDR1 is SQVTM, CDR2 ANQGSEA, per germline. Unmatched junction bases numbered 4, after V lost 4 bases and J lost 4 bases. CDR3 in DNA: TGCAGCGTTGGGGGACAGGGATCCTATGGCTACACCTTC. This gives the protein CSVGGQGSYGYTF.